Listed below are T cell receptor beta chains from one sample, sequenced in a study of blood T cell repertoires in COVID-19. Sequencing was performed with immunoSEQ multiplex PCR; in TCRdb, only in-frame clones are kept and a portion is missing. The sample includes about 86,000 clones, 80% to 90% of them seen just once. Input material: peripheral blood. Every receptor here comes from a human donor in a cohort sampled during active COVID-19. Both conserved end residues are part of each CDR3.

CDR3: CASSAPVGRDSRYEQYF
V: TRBV28
J: TRBJ2-7

CDR3: CASSLAGENTEAFF
V: TRBV11-3
J: TRBJ1-1

CDR3: CASSSSGVTTDEQYF
V: TRBV5-1
J: TRBJ2-7

CDR3: CASSSDRNGLMNTEAFF
V: TRBV27
J: TRBJ1-1

CDR3: CASSSYRGMTEAFF
V: TRBV28
J: TRBJ1-1

CDR3: CASRNFGDSAQPQHF
V: TRBV28
J: TRBJ1-5

CDR3: CASRPGQSTDTQYF
V: TRBV5-1
J: TRBJ2-3

CDR3: CASRSTGRTLTGELFF
V: TRBV11-2
J: TRBJ2-2

CDR3: CASSFPGWLAFF
V: TRBV7-9
J: TRBJ1-1

CDR3: CSVSFRNIQYF
V: TRBV29-1
J: TRBJ2-4

CDR3: CASSSGQGANSPLHF
V: TRBV11-2
J: TRBJ1-6

CDR3: CASSLVQSNYNEQFF
V: TRBV5-4
J: TRBJ2-1

CDR3: CASSPRGGQETQYF
V: TRBV14
J: TRBJ2-5

CDR3: CASSPRGASGLRSYEQYF
V: TRBV18
J: TRBJ2-7

CDR3: CASSSGGARTNEKLFF
V: TRBV5-1
J: TRBJ1-4

CDR3: CASSSWTGPGEQYF
V: TRBV6-5
J: TRBJ2-7

CDR3: CASSFRQGGYGYTF
V: TRBV13
J: TRBJ1-2

CDR3: CASSYSPQQGANSPLHF
V: TRBV6-2/TRBV6-3
J: TRBJ1-6

CDR3: CASSMGGQGYYEQYF
V: TRBV19
J: TRBJ2-7

CDR3: CASSPQGAQTEAFF
V: TRBV16
J: TRBJ1-1

CDR3: CASSPYHEQYF
V: TRBV11-2
J: TRBJ2-7

CDR3: CASSKGGGKSSDTQYF
V: TRBV21-1
J: TRBJ2-3

CDR3: CASSPGAGNTIYF
V: TRBV18
J: TRBJ1-3

CDR3: CASSETGGPGEQYF
V: TRBV28
J: TRBJ2-7

CDR3: CASSLAGVSYNEQFF
V: TRBV11-2
J: TRBJ2-1

CDR3: CASSPGAGETQYF
V: TRBV5-1
J: TRBJ2-5

CDR3: CASSVTRNTEAFF
V: TRBV10-1
J: TRBJ1-1

CDR3: CASSPSGGLGYEQYF
V: TRBV18
J: TRBJ2-7

CDR3: CASSGQGGFRVETQYF
V: TRBV2
J: TRBJ2-5

CDR3: CASSQATDTQYF
V: TRBV3-1/TRBV3-2
J: TRBJ2-3

CDR3: CASSGGTGGFPLHEQYF
V: TRBV27
J: TRBJ2-7

CDR3: CASSFRDKYNEQFF
V: TRBV7-8
J: TRBJ2-1

CDR3: CASSMMGRGQETQYF
V: TRBV19
J: TRBJ2-5

CDR3: CASSSGQGRYGYTF
V: TRBV28
J: TRBJ1-2

CDR3: CASIPDSNTEAFF
V: TRBV12-3/TRBV12-4
J: TRBJ1-1

CDR3: CASSLGQLYSGNTIYF
V: TRBV11-2
J: TRBJ1-3

CDR3: CASSLSGGANEQFF
V: TRBV5-1
J: TRBJ2-1

CDR3: CASSLTGGWAQSAEAFF
V: TRBV11-2
J: TRBJ1-1

CDR3: CASGRAGVDEQFF
V: TRBV5-6
J: TRBJ2-1

CDR3: CAISVGQENTEAFF
V: TRBV10-3
J: TRBJ1-1